Listed here are 29 T cell receptor beta chains from one sample, sequenced in a study of T cells in Graves' hyperthyroidism and ophthalmopathy. It was RNA transcripts that yielded the amplified TCR beta CDR3 regions. HTBI primers were employed in a first-round RT-PCR of the TCR CDR3. Each CDR3 protein is one row after TCRdb ran MiXCR on the multiplex PCR reads. The data hold fewer than 200,000 distinct CDR3 sequences, with about 18% observed a single time. The source material was blood. The receptor source for this set is a woman aged 45 to 65 with Graves' hyperthyroidism.

This clonotype was found many times. The chain has TRBV18 and TRBJ2-1; 10 positions agree with TRBD2. The germline CDR1 and CDR2 sequences are KGHSH and LQKENI. V gave up 3 bases and J gave up 11 bases; unmatched junction bases: 7. The CDR3 length is 14 residues. CDR3 nucleotides: TGTGCCAGCTCACCGGTTACTAGCGGGAACCAGCAGTTCTTC. This codes for CASSPVTSGNQQFF.

The chain is built from TRBV7-2 and TRBJ2-7, with 8 nucleotides matching TRBD2. Germline values: CDR1 SGHTA, CDR2 FQGNSA. V lost 0 bases and J lost 2; bases outside the gene matches: 6. The CDR3 spans 16 residues. CDR3 residues: CASSLAPPGGPYEQYF. The DNA of the CDR3 is TGTGCCAGCAGCTTAGCGCCGCCGGGGGGGCCCTACGAGCAGTACTTC.

This chain links TRBV12-3 or TRBV12-4 with TRBJ1-2, with D maybe TRBD1 (5 bases). Trimming pared 4 bases from V and 4 bases from J, leaving 13 bases between. The CDR3 totals 14 residues. CDR3 bases: TGTGCCAGCAGTTCCGACGGGGGGGGCTATGGCTACACCTTC. Its translation is CASSSDGGGYGYTF.

This clonotype occurred many times. The genes are TRBV5-1 and TRBJ2-1; tentative D call: TRBD1 (6 bases). The CDR3 is 16 residues long. The germline V gene encodes CDR1 SGHRS and CDR2 YFSETQ. Deletions cut 5 bases from V and 3 bases from J, with 18 bases between. The CDR3 DNA reads TGCGCCAGCAGTTACTCCGGGGACACCCTCTACAATGAGCAGTTCTTC. Its protein is CASSYSGDTLYNEQFF.

The table lists this clonotype with many counts. This sequence joins TRBV5-1 and TRBJ2-3; TRBD2 matches at 10 bases. CDR3 length: 16 amino acids. Germline trimming cut 0 bases from V and 4 bases from J; bases unmatched to any gene: 5. Germline loops: CDR1 SGHRS, CDR2 YFSETQ. The CDR3 here is CASSLEPSGGSDTQYF. For the CDR3, the DNA is TGCGCCAGCAGCTTGGAGCCTAGCGGGGGCTCAGATACGCAGTATTTT.

This clonotype has ten or more counts. The chain uses TRBV10-3 and TRBJ1-2; D possibly corresponds to TRBD1 (5 bases). Germline CDR1 reads ENHRY; CDR2 reads SYGVKD. V dropped 3 bases and J dropped 5 bases, with 13 bases sitting between them. The length of the CDR3 is 14 residues. DNA of the CDR3: TGTGCCATCAGTGAAGGGACGATGGGTTATGGCTACACCTTC. It codes for CAISEGTMGYGYTF.

This clonotype has a count of ten or more. The chain joins TRBV28 to TRBJ2-1; a possible D gene is TRBD2 (6 bases). Germline V CDR1 and CDR2: MDHEN, SYDVKM. The CDR3 runs to 17 residues. Trimming removed 8 bases from V and 4 bases from J, with 24 bases in between. DNA of the CDR3: TGTGCCAGCCGGGCAGGAGGAGGAGGGGATGATTACAATGAGCAGTTCTTC. It is translated as CASRAGGGGDDYNEQFF. Full variable domain (outside the CDR3, taken from reference TRBV28 and TRBJ2-1): DVKVTQSSRYLVKRTGEKVFLECVQDMDHENMFWYRQDPGLGLRLIYFSYDVKMKEKGDIPEGYSVSREKKERFSLILESASTNQTSMYLCASRAGGGGDDYNEQFFGPGTRLTVL.

This clonotype was recorded once. The V gene is TRBV11-1, the J gene TRBJ1-1; D may be TRBD1 (6 bases). Trimming removed 5 bases at V and 5 bases at J, with 21 bases between. The CDR3 extends over 16 amino acids. The germline V gene has CDR1 SGHAT and CDR2 FQDESV (reference sequence). CDR3 coding DNA: TGTGCCAGCAGCCCGCGGGCAGGGGCGATGAGGACTGAAGCTTTCTTT. The encoded protein is CASSPRAGAMRTEAFF.

This clonotype was seen many times. The V call is TRBV12-3 or TRBV12-4, the J call TRBJ1-2; perhaps TRBD1 as D (5 bases). The ends were cut back, 6 bases at V and 5 bases at J, with 10 bases in the middle. This CDR3 has 12 amino acids. The CDR3 reads CASSGGDYGYTF. The CDR3 nucleotides are TGTGCCAGCAGCGGGGGTGATTATGGCTACACCTTC.

This clonotype was counted at least ten times. V usage is TRBV13 and J usage is TRBJ1-6, with TRBD1 as a possible D gene (5 bases). Between the trimmed V and J ends, which lost 4 bases and 0 bases, there was a span of 10 bases. The length of the CDR3 is 16 residues. CDR1 PRHDT and CDR2 FYEKMQ come from the germline V gene (reference sequence). The CDR3 DNA follows: TGTGCCAGCAGCTGGGCAGGGAGCTCCTATAATTCACCCCTCCACTTT. Its protein product is CASSWAGSSYNSPLHF.

At least ten counts were recorded for this clonotype. The rearrangement uses TRBV7-8 and TRBJ1-5; TRBD1 matches at 7 bases. The CDR3 sequence is 15 residues long. CDR1 SGHVS and CDR2 FQNEAQ come from the germline V gene. The V and J ends lost 5 bases and 6 bases, in that order; junction bases with no gene match: 10. The CDR3 sequence is CASSPDIQGGQPQHF. The CDR3 bases are TGTGCCAGCAGCCCCGACATTCAGGGGGGTCAGCCCCAGCATTTT.

This clonotype was observed at least ten times. The chain joins TRBV20-1 to TRBJ2-3; TRBD1 might be the D (6 bases). CDR1 and CDR2 from the germline V gene are DFQATT and SNEGSKA (reference sequence). V was pared by 5 bases and J by 0 bases, with 9 bases between. CDR3 length: 13 residues. This CDR3 is CSASRGSTDTQYF. The CDR3, as DNA: TGCAGTGCTTCAAGGGGGAGCACAGATACGCAGTATTTT.

V is TRBV20-1 and J is TRBJ1-2; weak D call: TRBD1 (6 bases). The CDR3 is 14 amino acids. V was clipped by 0 bases and J by 8 bases, with 16 bases between them. Germline CDR1 reads DFQATT; CDR2 reads SNEGSKA (reference sequence). CDR3 DNA sequence: TGCAGTGCTAGAGATGGAACCGGGGGCGACGGCTACACCTTC. Translated, it gives CSARDGTGGDGYTF.

This clonotype was counted ten times or more. The V call is TRBV7-2, the J call TRBJ1-2; 8 bases are shared with TRBD1. V gave up 3 bases and J gave up 7 bases; unmatched junction bases: 13. The CDR3 is made up of 16 amino acids. Germline CDR1 SGHTA, CDR2 FQGNSA. CDR3 sequence: CASSFPVQGAPGGYTF. CDR3 nucleotides: TGTGCCAGCAGCTTCCCGGTTCAGGGGGCGCCGGGTGGCTACACCTTC.

This clonotype was observed many times. The V call is TRBV19, the J call TRBJ2-1; D might be TRBD1 or TRBD2, each matching 5 bases. The germline CDR1 and CDR2 sequences are LNHDA and SQIVND (reference sequence). The CDR3 runs 14 residues. V was trimmed by 5 bases and J by 0 bases, leaving 8 bases between them. CDR3 bases: TGTGCCAGTAGTCGGGGCCCCTCCTACAATGAGCAGTTCTTC. Translating it yields CASSRGPSYNEQFF.

The chain couples TRBV15 to TRBJ1-4, with D possibly matching TRBD1 (6 bases). The CDR3 has 15 residues. Looked up from germline, CDR1 is LNHNV and CDR2 is YYDKDF (reference sequence). V dropped 0 bases and J dropped 8 bases, with 13 bases sitting between them. CDR3 amino acids: CATSRDGGGWEKLFF. The CDR3 DNA sequence: TGTGCCACCAGCAGAGATGGCGGGGGCTGGGAAAAACTGTTTTTT.

In its sample, this clonotype was seen many times. The V call is TRBV6-1, the J call TRBJ1-5; weak D call: TRBD1 (5 bases). Trimming pared 6 bases from V and 9 bases from J, leaving 21 bases between. The CDR3 consists of 15 residues. Germline CDR1 is MNHNS and CDR2 is SASEGT. The CDR3 DNA follows: TGTGCCAGCAGAAGTTCCGGGGCCAAGGCGGCGCCCCAGCATTTT. Protein product: CASRSSGAKAAPQHF.

The chain carries TRBV4-2 and TRBJ1-3; TRBD1 aligns across 7 bases. The CDR3 runs to 16 residues. Germline CDR1 is LGHNA and CDR2 is YNFKEQ. V was pared by 3 bases and J by 0 bases, with 5 bases of the junction left unmatched. CDR3: CASSQNRGISGNTIYF. In nucleotides, the CDR3 is TGTGCCAGCAGCCAGAACAGGGGCATCTCTGGAAACACCATATATTTT.

This chain connects TRBV7-6 to TRBJ2-1; 9 bases agree with TRBD2. The V gene end was trimmed by 3 bases and the J gene end by 9 bases; junction bases not matched to a gene: 12. The CDR3 runs to 16 residues. CDR1 is SGHVS and CDR2 is FNYEAQ in the germline V gene. The CDR3 coding sequence is TGTGCCAGCAGCTTGCCCTCTAGCGGGGTATCCGCTGAGCAGTTCTTC. Protein product: CASSLPSSGVSAEQFF.

This clonotype was found many times. The chain joins TRBV7-8 to TRBJ2-7; the D is unclear. V lost 7 bases and J 3 bases, leaving 16 bases between the germline ends. Germline V CDR1 and CDR2: SGHVS, FQNEAQ. The CDR3 has 14 residues. The CDR3 is CASTRTGPNYEQYF. For the CDR3, the DNA is TGTGCCAGCACCAGGACCGGGCCTAACTACGAGCAGTACTTC.

This clonotype was counted ten times or more. The rearrangement uses TRBV7-9 and TRBJ1-4, with TRBD1 matching 10 bases. With V trimmed by 3 bases and J by 3 bases, 1 base remained unmatched. This CDR3 contains 15 residues. Germline-derived CDR1 and CDR2 are SEHNR and FQNEAQ (reference sequence). The CDR3 DNA is TGTGCCAGCAGCTTGGGACAGGGGCCTAATGAAAAACTGTTTTTT. Its translation: CASSLGQGPNEKLFF.

Ten or more counts support this clonotype. J is TRBJ2-1 and V is TRBV11-2; no clear D. The CDR3 contains 15 residues. Trimming took off 5 bases at V and 6 bases at J, with 17 bases between the two ends. Germline V lookup: CDR1 SGHAT, CDR2 FQNNGV. The CDR3 loop is CASSHPLRTGNEQFF. CDR3 DNA: TGTGCCAGCAGCCATCCACTTAGGACGGGCAATGAGCAGTTCTTC.

This clonotype came up many times. The V call is TRBV5-1, the J call TRBJ2-7, with D possibly matching TRBD1 (5 bases). CDR3 size: 13 residues. Germline V lookup: CDR1 SGHRS, CDR2 YFSETQ. V lost 0 bases and J lost 6, with 10 bases in between. The DNA for the CDR3 is TGCGCCAGCAGCTTGGCAACAGGAGCCGAGCAGTACTTC. Protein: CASSLATGAEQYF.

This clonotype was seen repeatedly, ten times or more. The chain recombines TRBV24-1 with TRBJ1-2, with D unresolved. Germline V gene data show CDR1 as KGHDR and CDR2 as SFDVKD. The ends were cut back, 4 bases at V and 3 bases at J, with 8 bases in the middle. The CDR3 consists of 13 residues. The CDR3 coding sequence is TGTGCCACCAGTGAAGGGATAGACTATGGCTACACCTTC. The encoded protein is CATSEGIDYGYTF.

This clonotype has ten or more counts. Here the CDR3 DNA reads TGTGCCAGCAGTTACTCGACAGGGGGTACCCTTAATTCACCCCTCCACTTT. The encoded protein is CASSYSTGGTLNSPLHF. The gene calls are TRBV6-5 and TRBJ1-6; 9 bases are shared with TRBD1. Germline trimming cut 0 bases from V and 6 bases from J; bases unmatched to any gene: 6. The CDR3 extends over 17 amino acids. Per germline, CDR1 MNHEY and CDR2 SVGAGI.

The chain carries TRBV9 and TRBJ2-4; 11 nucleotides line up with TRBD2. The CDR3 totals 14 residues. The J segment lost 10 bases and the V segment lost 2 bases, leaving 5 bases of the junction unmatched. Germline assignment: CDR1 SGDLS and CDR2 YYNGEE. CDR3 DNA: TGTGCCAGCAGCGTGTCTAGCGGGGGGTCAATTCAGTACTTC. Translating it yields CASSVSSGGSIQYF.

The chain links TRBV11-2 to TRBJ2-7; perhaps TRBD2 as D (5 bases). Germline assignment: CDR1 SGHAT and CDR2 FQNNGV. The CDR3 has 14 amino acids. V lost 6 bases and J lost 6, with 18 bases in between. CDR3 DNA sequence: TGTGCCAGCAGAGCAGCCTACTCCGGGGTCGAGCAGTACTTC. Translation: CASRAAYSGVEQYF. The variable domain in full, with the rest retrieved from reference TRBV11-2 and TRBJ2-7, is EAGVAQSPRYKIIEKRQSVAFWCNPISGHATLYWYQQILGQGPKLLIQFQNNGVVDDSQLPKDRFSAERLKGVDSTLKIQPAKLEDSAVYLCASRAAYSGVEQYFGPGTRLTVT.

This clonotype was observed at least ten times. The V gene is TRBV6-1, the J gene TRBJ1-5; D is possibly TRBD1 (5 bases). CDR1 and CDR2 from the germline V gene are MNHNS and SASEGT. The CDR3 totals 15 residues. The V and J ends lost 5 bases and 0 bases respectively, with 11 bases between them. The CDR3 DNA reads TGTGCCAGCAGTAAGGGACGCTCTAGCAATCAGCCCCAGCATTTT. Translating it yields CASSKGRSSNQPQHF.

This clonotype came up many times. The V gene is TRBV6-1, the J gene TRBJ1-1; D not resolved. CDR1 and CDR2 from the germline V gene are MNHNS and SASEGT. This CDR3 comprises 15 residues. The V end lost 7 bases, the J end lost 3 bases, and 18 bases lay between the germline ends. CDR3 amino acids: CASNGEQSSHTEAFF. As DNA, the CDR3 is TGTGCCAGCAATGGGGAGCAATCGTCGCACACTGAAGCTTTCTTT.